The rows below give T cell receptor beta chains drawn from one sample of a study of OX40 agonist ivuxolimab in advanced cancers. Sequencing used immunoSEQ multiplex PCR; TCRdb keeps in-frame clones, though not all of them. This sample has 50,000 or so clones; 79% occur once, and the top ten carry 1.5% to 2%. Source: CD4+ or CD8+ T cells sorted from blood, taken in a trial of the OX40 agonist ivuxolimab. The receptor source for this set is an adult with an advanced solid tumor such as melanoma, head and neck, liver or kidney cancer. Each CDR3 is given with its conserved first and last residue. A D gene is named only where the DNA matches it firmly. Only some rows state a clone size, as once, few, many or a class for expanded clones.

v_call,d_call,clone_size,j_call,cdr3_aa,cdr3_nt
TRBV9,NA,medium-sized,TRBJ2-3,CASSVGGSTDTQYF,TGTGCCAGCAGCGTAGGTGGGAGCACAGATACGCAGTATTTT
TRBV30,NA,few,TRBJ2-7,CAWSVLEGVGYEQYF,TGTGCCTGGAGTGTACTGGAAGGGGTGGGCTACGAGCAGTACTTC
TRBV6-1,TRBD2,NA,TRBJ2-5,CASSEGTSGISGETQYF,TGTGCCAGCAGTGAAGGGACTAGCGGGATATCGGGAGAGACCCAGTACTTC
TRBV28,TRBD1,NA,TRBJ1-6,CASSIPTGASPLHF,TGTGCCAGCAGTATCCCGACAGGGGCTTCACCCCTCCACTTT
TRBV28,TRBD2,once,TRBJ2-7,CASIPAGVSYEQYF,TGTGCCAGCATCCCAGCGGGGGTCTCCTACGAGCAGTACTTC
TRBV6-6,NA,NA,TRBJ2-7,CASRASVAYEQYF,TGTGCCAGCCGGGCTAGCGTAGCCTACGAGCAGTACTTC
TRBV7-3,TRBD1,NA,TRBJ2-3,CASSSQGAEDTQYF,TGTGCCAGCAGCTCACAGGGGGCGGAAGATACGCAGTATTTT
TRBV4-3,TRBD2,NA,TRBJ2-1,CASSQLGTSGSYNEQFF,TGCGCCAGCAGCCAACTCGGGACTAGCGGGAGCTACAATGAGCAGTTCTTC
TRBV7-6,TRBD2,NA,TRBJ2-1,CASSARTSGSNEQFF,TGTGCCAGCAGCGCCCGAACTAGCGGGAGCAATGAGCAGTTCTTC
TRBV6-5,NA,NA,TRBJ2-1,CASSQVYEQFF,TGTGCCAGCAGCCAGGTATATGAGCAGTTCTTC
TRBV7-2,TRBD1,few,TRBJ1-2,CASSPGQGAYGYTF,TGTGCCAGCAGCCCTGGCCAGGGGGCCTATGGCTACACCTTC
TRBV6-5,NA,NA,TRBJ2-1,CASSYGLPYNEQFF,TGTGCCAGCAGTTACGGACTCCCTTACAATGAGCAGTTCTTC
TRBV7-2,NA,NA,TRBJ2-5,CASSLGRETQYF,TGTGCCAGCAGCTTAGGGCGGGAGACCCAGTACTTC
TRBV5-1,TRBD2,NA,TRBJ2-3,CASSLGGTSGRLDTQYF,TGCGCCAGCAGCTTGGGAGGGACTAGCGGCCGTTTAGATACGCAGTATTTT
TRBV11-2,TRBD1,NA,TRBJ1-3,CASSLAGTAGNTIYF,TGTGCCAGCAGCTTAGCCGGGACAGCTGGAAACACCATATATTTT
TRBV19,NA,NA,TRBJ2-3,CASSNRGTDTQYF,TGTGCCAGTAGTAACCGGGGGACAGATACGCAGTATTTT
TRBV29-1,NA,NA,TRBJ1-3,CSVERTRSGNTIYF,TGCAGCGTTGAAAGGACACGCTCTGGAAACACCATATATTTT
TRBV19,NA,NA,TRBJ2-7,CASSRQGHEQYF,TGTGCCAGTAGTAGGCAGGGCCACGAGCAGTACTTC
TRBV5-1,NA,NA,TRBJ1-1,CASSLTGSEAFF,TGCGCCAGCAGCTTGACAGGGAGTGAAGCTTTCTTT
TRBV19,NA,NA,TRBJ1-1,CASSIVSGVGTEAFF,TGTGCCAGTAGTATCGTCTCAGGGGTTGGGACTGAAGCTTTCTTT
TRBV5-1,TRBD1,NA,TRBJ1-4,CASSQGQGARNEKLFF,TGCGCCAGCAGCCAGGGACAGGGGGCCCGTAATGAAAAACTGTTTTTT
TRBV9,TRBD2,few,TRBJ2-2,CASSVGGGPPNTGELFF,TGTGCCAGCAGCGTAGGCGGGGGGCCCCCGAACACCGGGGAGCTGTTTTTT